This T cell receptor (beta chain) is drawn from a study of Ad26.COV2.S vaccination and SARS-CoV-2 variants. Study context: Donor got 5x10^10 or 1x10^11 viral particles of Ad26.COV2.S.

Clones were read by immunoSEQ multiplex PCR, and TCRdb kept only the in-frame ones, dropping some. Here the sample spans approximately 300,000 clones, over 80% being singletons. The treatment was: some 19 received Ad26.COV2.S at low or high dose, single or two shots; 5 received placebo; per-sample allocation not given. Sampling was performed 63 days after the first vaccine or placebo injection. Material: peripheral blood, obtained in a trial of Ad26.COV2.S vaccine versus placebo. This receptor was taken from a person between 18 and 65 years old who received the Ad26.COV2.S COVID-19 vaccine or a placebo.

The CDR3 DNA sequence: TGTGCCAGCAGCTCCAATAGGGGGCGAAGCAATCAGCCCCAGCATTTT. The encoded protein is CASSSNRGRSNQPQHF. V is TRBV7-8 and J is TRBJ1-5; 7 bases agree with TRBD1. Looked up from germline, CDR1 is SGHVS and CDR2 is FQNEAQ. The CDR3 is 16 amino acids. V dropped 4 bases and J dropped 1; count of bases not matched to a gene: 7.